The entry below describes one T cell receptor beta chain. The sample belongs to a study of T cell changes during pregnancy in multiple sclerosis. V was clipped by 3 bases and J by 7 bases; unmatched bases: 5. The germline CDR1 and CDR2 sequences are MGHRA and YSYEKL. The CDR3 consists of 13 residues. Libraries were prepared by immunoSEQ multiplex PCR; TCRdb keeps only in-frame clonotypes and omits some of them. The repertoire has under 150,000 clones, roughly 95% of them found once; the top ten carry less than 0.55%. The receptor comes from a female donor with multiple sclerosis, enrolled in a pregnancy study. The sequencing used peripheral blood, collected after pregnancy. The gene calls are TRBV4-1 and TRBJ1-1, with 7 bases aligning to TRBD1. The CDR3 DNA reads TGCGCCAGCAGCCAGATACGGGACAGTGAAGCTTTCTTT. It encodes CASSQIRDSEAFF.